Listed below are T cell receptor beta chains from one sample, sequenced in a study of T cell responses to AZD1222 COVID-19 vaccine. Sequencing used immunoSEQ multiplex PCR; TCRdb keeps in-frame clones, though not all of them. The sample carries some 100,000 clones, approximately 87% recorded once. The specimen was peripheral blood, collected on day 0 of AZD1222 vaccination. These receptors were collected from an adult in good health. CDR3s include the opening cysteine and the closing phenylalanine or tryptophan. D genes are given only for firm matches. For some rows the clone size is stated as once, few or many, or as a class when expanded; others skip it.

>.|.|TRBJ1-3|TRBV4-1
CASSLGRANSGNTIYF
TGCGCCAGCAGCTTAGGTCGAGCCAACTCTGGAAACACCATATATTTT
>TRBD2|.|TRBJ2-4|TRBV11-3
CASSISGSNIQYF
TGTGCCAGCAGCATTAGCGGGTCAAACATTCAGTACTTC
>.|.|TRBJ2-2|TRBV11-3
CASSQNTGELFF
TGTGCCAGCAGCCAGAACACCGGGGAGCTGTTTTTT
>.|.|TRBJ2-7|TRBV7-2
CASSLPPPGAAEWREQYF
TGTGCCAGCAGCTTACCCCCCCCCGGAGCGGCGGAGTGGAGGGAGCAGTACTTC
>.|.|TRBJ1-2|TRBV6-2/TRBV6-3
CASSPVHYGYTF
TGTGCCAGCAGTCCGGTCCACTATGGCTACACCTTC
>TRBD1|.|TRBJ1-4|TRBV5-1
CASSLAGTDNEKLFF
TGCGCCAGCAGCTTGGCCGGGACAGATAATGAAAAACTGTTTTTT
>.|.|TRBJ1-2|TRBV19
CASRTGLQLGGYTF
TGTGCCAGTAGGACAGGCCTTCAGCTCGGTGGCTACACCTTC
>.|.|TRBJ2-3|TRBV24-1
CATSDFSDTQYF
TGTGCCACCAGTGATTTTTCCGATACGCAGTATTTT
>.|.|TRBJ1-5|TRBV27
CASSLLSGDQPQHF
TGTGCCAGCAGTTTATTATCAGGGGATCAGCCCCAGCATTTT
>.|.|TRBJ1-1|TRBV6-5
CASSYAGANTEAFF
TGTGCCAGCAGTTACGCCGGGGCGAACACTGAAGCTTTCTTT
>.|.|TRBJ2-2|TRBV6-2/TRBV6-3
CASSTGPGELFF
TGTGCCAGCAGCACGGGGCCCGGGGAGCTGTTTTTT
>TRBD1|.|TRBJ1-2|TRBV11-2
CASSLTPGTGYGYTF
TGTGCCAGCAGCCTCACTCCCGGGACAGGGTATGGCTACACCTTC
>TRBD1|.|TRBJ2-2|TRBV29-1
CSVERQGGTGELFF
TGCAGCGTTGAAAGACAGGGGGGCACCGGGGAGCTGTTTTTT
>TRBD2|.|TRBJ2-5|TRBV5-6
CASSLGGRLAGEETQYF
TGTGCCAGCAGCTTGGGCGGTAGGCTAGCGGGAGAAGAGACCCAGTACTTC
>.|.|TRBJ1-1|TRBV28
CASSFARGDMNTEAFF
TGTGCCAGCAGTTTCGCGCGTGGTGACATGAACACTGAAGCTTTCTTT
>.|once|TRBJ2-6|TRBV19
CASSIATDAGANVLTF
TGTGCCAGTAGTATAGCTACCGACGCTGGGGCCAACGTCCTGACTTTC
>.|.|TRBJ2-2|TRBV19
CASSPRGRTTGELFF
TGTGCCAGTAGTCCCCGAGGGCGGACCACCGGGGAGCTGTTTTTT
>.|.|TRBJ1-1|TRBV18
CASSLGAVNTEAFF
TGTGCCAGCTCCCTCGGAGCCGTTAACACTGAAGCTTTCTTT
>.|.|TRBJ1-2|TRBV7-9
CASSLTGNSYGYTF
TGTGCCAGCAGCCTTACCGGTAATTCCTATGGCTACACCTTC
>.|.|TRBJ1-2|TRBV19
CASSESTGRDYGYTF
TGTGCCAGTAGTGAGAGCACAGGAAGGGACTATGGCTACACCTTC
>TRBD2|.|TRBJ2-1|TRBV7-3
CASSLQGSGGDNEQFF
TGTGCCAGCAGCTTACAAGGTAGCGGGGGGGATAATGAGCAGTTCTTC
>.|few|TRBJ1-2|TRBV11-2
CASSLAANYGYTF
TGTGCCAGCAGCCTTGCGGCTAACTATGGCTACACCTTC
>.|.|TRBJ2-1|TRBV29-1
CSVGKAVYNEQFF
TGCAGCGTTGGAAAGGCAGTTTACAATGAGCAGTTCTTC
>.|.|TRBJ2-2|TRBV11-3
CASSLARTGELFF
TGTGCCAGCAGCTTGGCCCGGACCGGGGAGCTGTTTTTT
>TRBD2|.|TRBJ2-3|TRBV27
CASSLGLASFTDTQYF
TGTGCCAGCAGTTTAGGACTAGCGTCTTTCACAGATACGCAGTATTTT
>.|.|TRBJ1-4|TRBV29-1
CSAGTPEKLFF
TGCAGCGCGGGGACGCCTGAAAAACTGTTTTTT
>TRBD1|.|TRBJ1-2|TRBV18
CASSPGTGFYGYTF
TGTGCCAGCTCACCAGGGACAGGGTTCTATGGCTACACCTTC
>TRBD1|.|TRBJ1-2|TRBV5-1
CASSEGQDDGYTF
TGCGCCAGCAGCGAAGGACAGGACGATGGCTACACCTTC
>TRBD1|.|TRBJ1-2|TRBV6-6
CASRTGTGNDYGYTF
TGTGCCAGCAGAACCGGGACAGGGAATGACTATGGCTACACCTTC
>.|.|TRBJ2-5|TRBV6-2/TRBV6-3
CASSRDGNVRDRYF
TGTGCCAGCAGTCGAGACGGAAATGTCCGGGACCGGTACTTC
>TRBD1|.|TRBJ1-2|TRBV7-2
CASSLVFGQDGYTF
TGTGCCAGCAGCTTAGTCTTCGGACAGGATGGCTACACCTTC
>.|.|TRBJ1-5|TRBV7-9
CASSLISQPQHF
TGTGCCAGCAGCTTAATATCGCAGCCCCAGCATTTT
>.|.|TRBJ1-2|TRBV7-2
CASSFTVGIDGNYGYTF
TGTGCCAGCAGCTTTACGGTTGGGATCGACGGAAACTATGGCTACACCTTC
>.|.|TRBJ1-2|TRBV28
CASFRGNYGYTF
TGTGCCAGCTTCCGGGGAAACTATGGCTACACCTTC
>.|.|TRBJ1-3|TRBV30
CAWSTWGVGNTIYF
TGTGCCTGGAGTACATGGGGCGTTGGAAACACCATATATTTT
>TRBD1|.|TRBJ1-3|TRBV7-3
CASSTTGGGGNTIYF
TGTGCCAGCAGCACAACAGGGGGCGGTGGAAACACCATATATTTT
>.|.|TRBJ2-2|TRBV30
CEGQTQEDTGELFF
TGTGAGGGGCAGACCCAAGAAGACACCGGGGAGCTGTTTTTT
>.|.|TRBJ1-1|TRBV4-3
CASSPLDGMNTEAFF
TGCGCCAGCAGCCCCCTCGATGGGATGAACACTGAAGCTTTCTTT
>TRBD1|.|TRBJ2-7|TRBV28
CASSSTHRTGVYEQYF
TGTGCCAGCAGTTCAACCCACAGGACAGGGGTGTACGAGCAGTACTTC
>.|.|TRBJ1-4|TRBV5-1
CASSLGPGWDEKLFF
TGCGCCAGCAGCTTGGGGCCCGGGTGGGATGAAAAACTGTTTTTT